Given below is one T cell receptor (beta chain) in context. CDR3 length: 16 residues. Trimming removed 2 bases from V and 5 bases from J; junction bases left unmatched: 7. The V gene's germline CDR1 is SGHDN and CDR2 FVKESK. The entry originates in a study of shared T cell receptors in the human thymus. The data were produced by immunoSEQ multiplex PCR, yet TCRdb's version contains in-frame clones alone and is incomplete. The table includes under 850,000 clones, around nine tenths detected once. The same data also went into a second study, on human thymus T cells. From that study: Resections that were taken during corrective heart surgery supplied the thymus tissue. Among thymic and blood repertoires, usage of V and J genes appeared biased. Related research described thymic repertoires that were highly overlapping among unrelated individuals.

The clonotype comes from a boy younger than two with a congenital heart defect. Sequencing input: thymocytes. V is TRBV14 and J is TRBJ2-4; 9 bases fit TRBD2. CDR3 protein: CASSQNGGGRENIQYF. The CDR3 coding sequence is TGTGCCAGCAGCCAAAACGGTGGCGGGAGGGAAAACATTCAGTACTTC.